The present T cell receptor beta chain was sequenced within a study of T-cell memory formation after mild COVID-19. Study-wide results and caveats: Day 37-peaking second-wave clones had unconfirmed SARS-CoV-2 specificity.

V was cut by 0 bases and J by 5 bases, with 14 bases left in between. The V gene's germline CDR1 is SGHRS and CDR2 YFSETQ. The CDR3 totals 15 residues. Each CDR3 protein is one row after TCRdb ran MiXCR on the 5' RACE reads. This sample has under 550,000 distinct CDR3 sequences, with roughly 18% found just once. As for this clonotype: Its antigen remains unidentified.

The TCR comes from a man aged 18 to 30 who had mild COVID-19 (a few samples of this study predate the infection). Cell type and time point are not known. The chain combines TRBV5-1 with TRBJ2-5; unclear D gene. The sequencing sample was made of PBMCs or a T cell subset sorted from them (not recorded which). CDR3 DNA sequence: TGCGCCAGCAGCTTGGGGGCCCGGCTGGCGGAGACCCAGTACTTC. Translating gives CASSLGARLAETQYF.